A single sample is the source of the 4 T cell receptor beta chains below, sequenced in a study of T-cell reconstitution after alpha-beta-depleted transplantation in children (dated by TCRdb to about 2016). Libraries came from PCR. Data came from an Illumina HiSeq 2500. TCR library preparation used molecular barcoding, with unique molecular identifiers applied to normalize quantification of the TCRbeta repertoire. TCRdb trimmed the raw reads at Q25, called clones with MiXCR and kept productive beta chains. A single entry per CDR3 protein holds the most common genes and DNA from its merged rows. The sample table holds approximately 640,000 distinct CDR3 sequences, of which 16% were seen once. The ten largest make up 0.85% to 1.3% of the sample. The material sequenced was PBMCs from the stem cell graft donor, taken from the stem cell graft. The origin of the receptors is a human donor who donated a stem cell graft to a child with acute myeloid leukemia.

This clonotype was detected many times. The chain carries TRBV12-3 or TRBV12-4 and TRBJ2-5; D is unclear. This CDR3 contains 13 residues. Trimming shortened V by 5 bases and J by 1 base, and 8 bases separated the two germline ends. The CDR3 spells CASSRWAQETQYF. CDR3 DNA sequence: TGTGCCAGCAGTAGATGGGCCCAAGAGACCCAGTACTTC.

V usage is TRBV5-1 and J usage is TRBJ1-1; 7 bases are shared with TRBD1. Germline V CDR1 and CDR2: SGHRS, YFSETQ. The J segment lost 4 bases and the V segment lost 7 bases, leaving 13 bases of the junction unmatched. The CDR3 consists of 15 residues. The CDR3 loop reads CASGLVDREPTEAFF. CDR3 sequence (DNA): TGCGCCAGCGGACTCGTTGACAGGGAACCCACTGAAGCTTTCTTT.

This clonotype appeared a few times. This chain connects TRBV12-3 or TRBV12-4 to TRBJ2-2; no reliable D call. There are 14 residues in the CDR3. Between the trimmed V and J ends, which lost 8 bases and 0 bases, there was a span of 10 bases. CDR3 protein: CASFGFANTGELFF. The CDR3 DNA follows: TGTGCCAGCTTCGGTTTTGCGAACACCGGGGAGCTGTTTTTT.

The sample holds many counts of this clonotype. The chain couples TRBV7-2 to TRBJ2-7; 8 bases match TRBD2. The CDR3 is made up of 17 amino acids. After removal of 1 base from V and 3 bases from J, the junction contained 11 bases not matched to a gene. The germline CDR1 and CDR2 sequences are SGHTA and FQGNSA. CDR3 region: CASSLGVKERGFYEQYF. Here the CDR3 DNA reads TGTGCCAGCAGCTTAGGGGTAAAGGAGCGGGGGTTCTACGAGCAGTACTTC.